A single sample gave rise to the 25 T cell receptor beta chains below, sequenced in a study of cytomegalovirus exposure and HLA in healthy donors. Vbeta (60) and Jbeta (13) primers were used in the PCR. Data came from immunoSEQ multiplex PCR; TCRdb stores just in-frame clones and leaves some out. There are 100,000 to 150,000 clones in the sample; 79% occur only once, and approximately 2% lies in the top ten. The specimen was PBMCs. These receptors all come from a man younger than 30 in good health and CMV-seronegative.

The rearrangement links TRBV9 to TRBJ2-7; D may be TRBD2 (5 bases). Per the germline V gene, CDR1 is SGDLS and CDR2 is YYNGEE. V was pared by 4 bases and J by 2 bases, with 13 bases between. This CDR3 contains 14 residues. In DNA, the CDR3 is TGTGCCAGCAGCCCCTGGACTGACGCCTACGAGCAGTACTTC. It codes for CASSPWTDAYEQYF.

This clone was seen a single time. This chain connects TRBV7-3 to TRBJ1-6, with TRBD1 matching over 10 bases. The J segment lost 9 bases and the V segment lost 4 bases, leaving 3 bases of the junction unmatched. Germline CDR1 is SGHTA and CDR2 is FQGTGA. The CDR3 sequence is 14 residues long. DNA for the CDR3: TGTGCCAGCAGCTCCGGGACAGGGGCTTCACCCCTCCACTTT. Translated, it gives CASSSGTGASPLHF.

CDR3 loop: CASSPQQDRRYQPQHF. Written as DNA, the CDR3 is TGTGCCAGCAGTCCCCAACAAGACAGGCGGTATCAGCCCCAGCATTTT. The chain has TRBV27 and TRBJ1-5; the D gene is possibly TRBD1 (6 bases). Germline lookup yields CDR1 MNHEY and CDR2 SMNVEV (reference sequence). Trimming took 5 bases from V and 5 from J, leaving 19 bases between them. This CDR3 has 16 residues.

This clone has more than one count but fewer than ten. J is TRBJ1-6 and V is TRBV1; the table assigns TRBD1, which was not confirmed against the DNA. TRBV1 is listed as a pseudogene. The CDR3 runs to 18 residues. CDR3 sequence reads: CTSKHRGPGNLDNSPLHF. CDR3 coding DNA: TGCACCAGCAAACACAGGGGGCCGGGGAACTTGGATAATTCACCCCTCCACTTT.

V and J are TRBV6-5 and TRBJ1-5; 8 bases line up with TRBD1. The CDR3 has 15 amino acids. Trimming removed 7 bases from V and 1 base from J; junction bases left unmatched: 6. Germline V gene lookup returns CDR1 MNHEY and CDR2 SVGAGI. The CDR3 region is CASKRQGTSNQPQHF. The CDR3 DNA is TGTGCCAGCAAAAGACAGGGGACGAGCAATCAGCCCCAGCATTTT.

The gene calls are TRBV18 and TRBJ2-1, with D possibly being TRBD2 (7 bases). Per the germline V gene, CDR1 is KGHSH and CDR2 is LQKENI. The CDR3 sequence is 13 residues long. Trimming cost V 3 bases and J 8 bases, with 11 bases left between them. The CDR3 spells CASSPLGGDEQFF. CDR3 DNA: TGTGCCAGCTCACCGTTAGGGGGGGATGAGCAGTTCTTC.

This clone was counted a few times. This chain uses TRBV5-8 with TRBJ2-7; perhaps TRBD2 as D (5 bases). The V gene's germline CDR1 is SGHTS and CDR2 YDEGEE. Trimming shortened V by 4 bases and J by 0 bases, and 14 bases separated the two germline ends. The CDR3 length is 15 residues. This CDR3 is CASSRKDSYSYEQYF. CDR3 in DNA: TGTGCCAGCAGCAGAAAGGACTCTTACTCCTACGAGCAGTACTTC.

The V call is TRBV18, the J call TRBJ2-7; TRBD2 is a possible D gene (6 bases). This CDR3 has 13 residues. Trimming took off 0 bases at V and 7 bases at J, with 10 bases between the two ends. Germline V lookup: CDR1 KGHSH, CDR2 LQKENI. CDR3 sequence (DNA): TGTGCCAGCTCACCACCAAGTCGGGGGGAGCAGTACTTC. Translation: CASSPPSRGEQYF.

The chain employs TRBV7-2 and TRBJ2-4; D is undetermined. Germline CDR1 reads SGHTA; CDR2 reads FQGNSA. This CDR3 is built from 16 residues. The V gene lost 0 bases and the J gene lost 0 bases, with 9 bases spanning the gap. The CDR3 protein is CASSLAGTLAKNIQYF. The CDR3 bases are TGTGCCAGCAGCTTAGCGGGCACCTTAGCCAAAAACATTCAGTACTTC.

The V call is TRBV7-2, the J call TRBJ2-3; 8 bases line up with TRBD2. CDR1 SGHTA and CDR2 FQGNSA come from the germline V gene. V was clipped by 5 bases and J by 5 bases; unmatched bases: 3. The CDR3 consists of 13 residues. CDR3 sequence: CASSGLAVDTQYF. Here the CDR3 DNA reads TGTGCCAGCAGCGGACTAGCTGTAGATACGCAGTATTTT.

A note on this clone: Distinct nucleotide sequences in the sample also encode this CDR3. The V and J genes are TRBV7-2 and TRBJ2-3; 8 bases agree with TRBD1. The trim removed 1 base at V and 6 bases at J, leaving 6 bases unmatched. CDR1 and CDR2 from the germline V gene are SGHTA and FQGNSA. The CDR3 spans 15 residues. CDR3 nucleotides: TGTGCCAGCAGCTTAGTAGGTCACAGGGGGGATACGCAGTATTTT. Its translation: CASSLVGHRGDTQYF.

This rearrangement joins TRBV7-6 to TRBJ2-5; a weak D match, TRBD1 (7 bases). Trimming took off 4 bases at V and 4 bases at J, with 13 bases between the two ends. The CDR3 spans 14 residues. The germline CDR1 and CDR2 sequences are SGHVS and FNYEAQ. CDR3 in DNA: TGTGCCAGCAGCTCGCTGCAGGGGGGAGAGACCCAGTACTTC. Residues: CASSSLQGGETQYF.

V usage is TRBV7-6 and J usage is TRBJ1-6; possible D gene TRBD1, 5 bases. This CDR3 comprises 16 residues. The V and J ends lost 0 bases and 3 bases respectively, with 9 bases between them. CDR1 SGHVS and CDR2 FNYEAQ come from the germline V gene. The CDR3 coding sequence is TGTGCCAGCAGCTTAGCGACAGCGAACTATAATTCACCCCTCCACTTT. Amino acid sequence: CASSLATANYNSPLHF.

The chain joins TRBV25-1 to TRBJ2-3; TRBD2 aligns across 14 bases. This CDR3 region has 16 residues. Unmatched junction bases numbered 3, after V lost 4 bases and J lost 3 bases. Per the germline V gene, CDR1 is MGHDK and CDR2 is SYGVNS. CDR3 in amino acids: CASSGRLAGGTDTQYF. The CDR3 DNA follows: TGTGCCAGCAGTGGACGACTAGCGGGAGGGACAGATACGCAGTATTTT.

The genes are TRBV27 and TRBJ2-7; TRBD2 aligns across 9 bases. Germline V gene lookup returns CDR1 MNHEY and CDR2 SMNVEV (reference sequence). This CDR3 is built from 18 residues. J lost 1 base, V lost 0 bases, and 10 bases had no gene match. CDR3 in DNA: TGTGCCAGCAGTTTATCGACCTATCGTGCGGGAGGGTCCTACGAGCAGTACTTC. Translating gives CASSLSTYRAGGSYEQYF.

The V gene is TRBV30, the J gene TRBJ2-2; D might be TRBD2 (5 bases). CDR3 size: 15 residues. Germline CDR1 is GTSNPN and CDR2 is SVGIG (reference sequence). Trimming removed 5 bases from V and 5 bases from J, with 18 bases in between. The CDR3 reads CAWLGGSGLTGELFF. CDR3 sequence (DNA): TGTGCCTGGCTCGGCGGGTCGGGTCTAACCGGGGAGCTGTTTTTT.

This chain joins TRBV29-1 and TRBJ2-5, with D tentatively TRBD1 (6 bases). The DNA matches TRBJ2-7 better at its end, which makes the J call doubtful. Germline V gene data show CDR1 as SQVTM and CDR2 as ANQGSEA. The CDR3 totals 14 residues. DNA for the CDR3: TGCAGCCCCCCCAGGGGCAGGAGCTCCTACGAGCAGTACTTC. Encoded protein: CSPPRGRSSYEQYF.

The chain recombines TRBV28 with TRBJ1-1; D might be TRBD1 (5 bases). Germline V gene data show CDR1 as MDHEN and CDR2 as SYDVKM. V shed 5 bases and J shed 3 bases, with 25 bases lying between them. The CDR3 extends over 18 amino acids. The CDR3 reads CASSPPTRSVGLDTEAFF. The CDR3 DNA reads as TGTGCCAGCAGTCCTCCCACACGAAGCGTGGGGCTTGACACTGAAGCTTTCTTT.

The rearrangement uses TRBV5-4 and TRBJ2-7; D unclear. Trimming shortened V by 3 bases and J by 4 bases, and 14 bases separated the two germline ends. CDR3 length equals 14 residues. Germline CDR1 reads SGHNT; CDR2 reads YYREEE (reference sequence). The CDR3 sequence: CASSSTTTLYEQYV. The CDR3 DNA follows: TGTGCCAGCAGCTCAACAACTACGTTATACGAGCAGTACGTC.

The rearrangement links TRBV28 to TRBJ1-4, with unresolved D. Trimming shortened V by 4 bases and J by 5 bases, and 11 bases separated the two germline ends. CDR1 is MDHEN and CDR2 is SYDVKM in the germline V gene. CDR3 length: 14 amino acids. For the CDR3, the DNA is TGTGCCAGCAGTTCTGCGGTAGAGAATGAAAAACTGTTTTTT. Translating gives CASSSAVENEKLFF.

A few counts support this clone. The chain recombines TRBV18 with TRBJ2-7; possible D gene TRBD1, 6 bases. V was clipped by 3 bases and J by 2 bases, with 11 bases between them. Germline V gene lookup returns CDR1 KGHSH and CDR2 LQKENI. The CDR3 covers 14 residues. The CDR3: CASSPGTPTYEQYF. The CDR3 bases are TGTGCCAGCTCACCTGGGACACCAACCTACGAGCAGTACTTC.

This clone showed up just a few times. The CDR3: CASSLTGQSSYEQYV. CDR3 in DNA: TGCGCCAGCAGCTTAACGGGACAGTCTTCCTACGAGCAGTACGTC. V usage is TRBV5-1 and J usage is TRBJ2-7, with 7 bases matching TRBD1. The CDR3 sequence is 15 residues long. Per germline, CDR1 SGHRS and CDR2 YFSETQ. With 2 bases clipped from V and 1 base from J, the junction kept 6 bases outside the gene matches.

This clone was seen a handful of times. V is TRBV4-1 and J is TRBJ2-1, with D maybe TRBD2 (5 bases). The germline CDR1 and CDR2 sequences are MGHRA and YSYEKL. The CDR3 has 14 residues. V was shortened by 2 bases and J by 9 bases, with 14 bases between the two germline ends. In nucleotides, the CDR3 is TGCGCCAGCAGCCAACCTACTAGGCGCACTGAGCAGTTCTTC. Translated, it gives CASSQPTRRTEQFF.

The rearrangement joins TRBV9 to TRBJ2-1, with 14 bases matching TRBD2. The V and J ends lost 1 base and 9 bases, in that order; junction bases with no gene match: 9. CDR1 and CDR2 from the germline V gene are SGDLS and YYNGEE. This CDR3 comprises 17 residues. The CDR3 DNA is TGTGCCAGCAGCGTAAGACTAGCGGGAGGGCCGTCGGGTGAGCAGTTCTTC. It specifies CASSVRLAGGPSGEQFF. Full variable domain (missing parts from reference TRBV9 and TRBJ2-1): DSGVTQTPKHLITATGQRVTLRCSPRSGDLSVYWYQQSLDQGLQFLIQYYNGEERAKGNILERFSAQQFPDLHSELNLSSLELGDSALYFCASSVRLAGGPSGEQFFGPGTRLTVL.

For the CDR3, the DNA is TGTGCCAGCAGTTACTCTGGGCTCGAGGGCACTGAAGCTTTCTTT. Translation gives CASSYSGLEGTEAFF. The rearrangement joins TRBV6-5 to TRBJ1-1; D remains unclear. The V and J ends lost 0 bases and 4 bases respectively, with 12 bases between them. This CDR3 contains 15 residues. Germline V gene sequence: CDR1 MNHEY, CDR2 SVGAGI.